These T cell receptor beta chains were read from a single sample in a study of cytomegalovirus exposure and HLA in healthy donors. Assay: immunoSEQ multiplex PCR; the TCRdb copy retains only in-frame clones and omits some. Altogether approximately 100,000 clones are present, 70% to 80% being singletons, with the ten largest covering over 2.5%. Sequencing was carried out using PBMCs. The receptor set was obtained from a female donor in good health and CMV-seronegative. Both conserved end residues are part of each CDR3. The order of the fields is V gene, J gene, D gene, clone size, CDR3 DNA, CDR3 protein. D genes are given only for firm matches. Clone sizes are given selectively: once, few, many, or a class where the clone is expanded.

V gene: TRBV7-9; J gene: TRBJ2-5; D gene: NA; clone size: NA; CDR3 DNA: TGTGCCAGCAGCTTAGAGGGTGGCAGGGTAAAGACCCAGTACTTC; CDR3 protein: CASSLEGGRVKTQYF
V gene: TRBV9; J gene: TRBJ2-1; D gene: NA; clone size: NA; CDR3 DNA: TGTGCCAGCAGCGTAGGGAGGGAGCAGTTCTTC; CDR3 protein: CASSVGREQFF
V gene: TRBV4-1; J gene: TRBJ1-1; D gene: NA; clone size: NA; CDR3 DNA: TGCGCCAGCAGCCGGATAGGGGTGGGGAACACTGAAGCTTTCTTT; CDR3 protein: CASSRIGVGNTEAFF
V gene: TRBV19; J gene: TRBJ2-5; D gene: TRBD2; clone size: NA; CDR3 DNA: TGTGCCAGTAGTATAGTTAGGGCGGGAGGATATCAAGAGACCCAGTACTTC; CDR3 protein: CASSIVRAGGYQETQYF
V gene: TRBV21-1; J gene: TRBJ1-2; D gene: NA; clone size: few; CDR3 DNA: TGTGCCAGCAGCAAAAACGGGGGATATGGCTACACCTTC; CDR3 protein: CASSKNGGYGYTF
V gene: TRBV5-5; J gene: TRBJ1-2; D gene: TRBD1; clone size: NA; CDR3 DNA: TGTGCCAGCAGCTCTCCCGGGACAGCCTATGGCTACACCTTC; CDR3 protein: CASSSPGTAYGYTF
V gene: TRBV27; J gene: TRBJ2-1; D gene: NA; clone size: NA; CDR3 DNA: TGTGCCAGCAGTTTACTTGGTGGGAGTATCCCCTCCAATGAGCAGTTCTTC; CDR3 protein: CASSLLGGSIPSNEQFF
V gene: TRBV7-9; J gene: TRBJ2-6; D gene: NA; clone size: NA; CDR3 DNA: TGTGCCAGCAGCGGATGGACAGAGAGCTCTGGGGCCAACGTCCTGACTTTC; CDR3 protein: CASSGWTESSGANVLTF
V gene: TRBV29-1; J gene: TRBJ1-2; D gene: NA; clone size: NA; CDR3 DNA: TGCAGCGTTGAAGGTGAACAGGGCGGAGACTATGGCTACACCTTC; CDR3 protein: CSVEGEQGGDYGYTF
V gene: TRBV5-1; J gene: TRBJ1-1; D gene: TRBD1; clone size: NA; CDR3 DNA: TGCGCCAGCAGCTCTGGCGGGACAGTTGAAGCTTTCTTT; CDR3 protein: CASSSGGTVEAFF
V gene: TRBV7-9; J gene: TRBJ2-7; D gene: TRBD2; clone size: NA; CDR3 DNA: TGTGCCAGCAGCCCCTCGGGACTAGGTGACTACGAGCAGTACTTC; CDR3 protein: CASSPSGLGDYEQYF
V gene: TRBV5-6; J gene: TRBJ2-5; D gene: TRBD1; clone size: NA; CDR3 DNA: TGTGCCAGCAGCAGCGGGACAGGGTTAAAGGAAGAGACCCAGTACTTC; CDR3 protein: CASSSGTGLKEETQYF
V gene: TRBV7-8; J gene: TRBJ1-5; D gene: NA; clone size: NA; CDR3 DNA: TGTGCCAGCAGCTTAAACAGGGTTGGCAATCAGCCCCAGCATTTT; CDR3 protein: CASSLNRVGNQPQHF
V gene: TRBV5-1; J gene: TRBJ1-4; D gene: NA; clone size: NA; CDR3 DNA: TGCGCCAGCAGCTTGGTTTCAGGGAAAACCGAAAAACTGTTTTTT; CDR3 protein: CASSLVSGKTEKLFF
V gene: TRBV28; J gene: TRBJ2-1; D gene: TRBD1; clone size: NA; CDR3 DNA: TGTGCCAGCAGTCTAAAGAGGGGGGACAGGGGGTTTTATGAGCAGTTCTTC; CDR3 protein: CASSLKRGDRGFYEQFF
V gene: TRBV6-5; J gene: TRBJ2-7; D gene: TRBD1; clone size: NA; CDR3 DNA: TGTGCCAGCAGTTCATTCGGGCAGGGGGCCTACGAGCAGTACTTC; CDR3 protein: CASSSFGQGAYEQYF
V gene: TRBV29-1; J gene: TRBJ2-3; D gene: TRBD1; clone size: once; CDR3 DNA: TGCAGCGTTAAAGAGGCAGGGGGCTCAAATACGCAGTATTTT; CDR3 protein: CSVKEAGGSNTQYF
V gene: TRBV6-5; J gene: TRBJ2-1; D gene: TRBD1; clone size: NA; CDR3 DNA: TGTGCCAGCAGCCCGGGACAGGGATATTACAATGAGCAGTTCTTC; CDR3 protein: CASSPGQGYYNEQFF
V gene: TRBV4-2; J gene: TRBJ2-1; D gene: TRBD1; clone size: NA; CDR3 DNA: TGTGCCAGCAGCCAAGACGGGACAGGGTACAATGAGCAGTTCTTC; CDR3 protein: CASSQDGTGYNEQFF
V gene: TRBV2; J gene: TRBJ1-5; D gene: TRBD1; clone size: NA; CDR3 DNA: TGTGCCAGCAGGCTGGGACAGGCGAGCAATCAGCCCCAGCATTTT; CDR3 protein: CASRLGQASNQPQHF
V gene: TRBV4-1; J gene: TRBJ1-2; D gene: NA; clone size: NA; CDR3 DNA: TGCGCCAGCAGCCAAGACCCCGGCCGGACTATTAACTATGGCTACACCTTC; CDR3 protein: CASSQDPGRTINYGYTF
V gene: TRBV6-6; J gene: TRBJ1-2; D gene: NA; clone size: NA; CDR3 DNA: TGTGCCAGCAGTTACACTGCTCTAAACTATGGCTACACCTTC; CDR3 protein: CASSYTALNYGYTF
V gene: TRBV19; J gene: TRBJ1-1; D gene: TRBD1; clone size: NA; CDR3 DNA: TGTGCCAGTAGTAAGGACAGGGATGCTGAAGCTTTCTTT; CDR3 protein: CASSKDRDAEAFF
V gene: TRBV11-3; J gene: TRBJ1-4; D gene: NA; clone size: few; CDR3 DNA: TGTGCCAGCAGCTTAAGGGGGAAAGGAGAAAAACTGTTTTTT; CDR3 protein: CASSLRGKGEKLFF
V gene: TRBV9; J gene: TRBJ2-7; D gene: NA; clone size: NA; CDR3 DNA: TGTGCCAGCAGCCCTAGCGGGGGACAGGGCCCCTACGAGCAGTACTTC; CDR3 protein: CASSPSGGQGPYEQYF
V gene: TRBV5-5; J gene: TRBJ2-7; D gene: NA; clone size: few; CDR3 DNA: TGTGCCAGCAGCTTGGTAGCGCTGAGCTCCTACGAGCAGTACTTC; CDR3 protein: CASSLVALSSYEQYF
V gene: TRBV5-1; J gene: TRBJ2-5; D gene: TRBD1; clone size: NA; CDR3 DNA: TGCGCCAGCAGCTCCGGGACAGGGCTCCCAGAGGAGACCCAGTACTTC; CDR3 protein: CASSSGTGLPEETQYF
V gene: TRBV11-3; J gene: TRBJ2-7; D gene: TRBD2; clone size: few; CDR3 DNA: TGTGCCAGCAGCTCAGGGGGACTAGCGTACTACGAGCAGTACTTC; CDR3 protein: CASSSGGLAYYEQYF
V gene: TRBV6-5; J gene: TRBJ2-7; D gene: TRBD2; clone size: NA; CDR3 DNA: TGTGCCAGCAGCCGGGGACTAGCGGGCATCTACGAGCAGTACTTC; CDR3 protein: CASSRGLAGIYEQYF